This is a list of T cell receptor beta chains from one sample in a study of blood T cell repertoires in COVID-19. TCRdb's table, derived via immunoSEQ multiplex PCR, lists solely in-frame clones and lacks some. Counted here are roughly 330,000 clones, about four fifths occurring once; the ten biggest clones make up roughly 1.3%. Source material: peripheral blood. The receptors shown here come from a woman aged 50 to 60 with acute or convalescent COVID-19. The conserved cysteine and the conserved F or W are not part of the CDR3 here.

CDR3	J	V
ASSPGENYGYT	TRBJ1-2	TRBV11-2
ASSLNSGGHGYT	TRBJ1-2	TRBV7-9
ASKGQMAYGYT	TRBJ1-2	TRBV2
ASTTGGNTGELF	TRBJ2-2	TRBV2
ATGHSNQPQH	TRBJ1-5	TRBV24-1
ASSQRGPAYGYT	TRBJ1-2	TRBV3-1/TRBV3-2
ASSSQRKEETQY	TRBJ2-5	TRBV5-4
ASSHDHPGGADTEAF	TRBJ1-1	TRBV21-1
ASSSVSYGYT	TRBJ1-2	TRBV7-9
ASSPPGQGAGGANVLT	TRBJ2-6	TRBV28
ASSLVQEGGYT	TRBJ1-2	TRBV11-2
ATVVTGGGYNEQF	TRBJ2-1	TRBV11-1
ASSLEGSGSVF	TRBJ2-1	TRBV5-5
ASSLAGSLSEAF	TRBJ1-1	TRBV5-4
ASSKGQGLGELF	TRBJ2-2	TRBV7-9
ASSFGLAGELF	TRBJ2-2	TRBV7-2
ASSMGGQENSPLH	TRBJ1-6	TRBV19
ASSVGTGGSYEQY	TRBJ2-7	TRBV9
ATSRAGVSSQPQH	TRBJ1-5	TRBV15
ATTGAGSSYNEQF	TRBJ2-1	TRBV10-3
ASSLRLAGEDEQY	TRBJ2-7	TRBV4-2
SVGGNGQGFIDTQY	TRBJ2-3	TRBV29-1
ASSETGQPQH	TRBJ1-5	TRBV10-1
ASTQGPVNSNEKLF	TRBJ1-4	TRBV5-1
ASSWAAGRGTDTQY	TRBJ2-3	TRBV7-9
ASSFGGGYTGELF	TRBJ2-2	TRBV5-4
AIRGAGVSDTQY	TRBJ2-3	TRBV10-3
ASSFPGLGETQY	TRBJ2-5	TRBV5-8
ASSFPGWGDQPQH	TRBJ1-5	TRBV11-3
ASSYRDRSLNTEAF	TRBJ1-1	TRBV5-1
ASSQDWADYGYT	TRBJ1-2	TRBV3-1/TRBV3-2
ASIPGTGGYNEQF	TRBJ2-1	TRBV2
ASAIDRRGTEAF	TRBJ1-1	TRBV7-2
ASATGGPSGANVLT	TRBJ2-6	TRBV19
ASSPPVRAGNTIY	TRBJ1-3	TRBV18
ASSLSGQTNEKLF	TRBJ1-4	TRBV5-1
ASSLKEQLDGYT	TRBJ1-2	TRBV5-1
ASSSDRRAYGYT	TRBJ1-2	TRBV5-6
ASSEGAGAVDTQY	TRBJ2-3	TRBV6-1
ASSPQGVTEAF	TRBJ1-1	TRBV5-1
ASSYHSGSSYNEQF	TRBJ2-1	TRBV6-5
ASSFGGGDYGYT	TRBJ1-2	TRBV5-4
ARWDRAGYT	TRBJ1-2	TRBV30
ASSLTGAGNQPQH	TRBJ1-5	TRBV18
ASSLGGSYGYT	TRBJ1-2	TRBV5-6
ASSLNERDTGELF	TRBJ2-2	TRBV5-6
AWSRALHEQF	TRBJ2-1	TRBV30
ASSEYGSSYEQY	TRBJ2-7	TRBV25-1